These T cell receptor beta chains were read from a single sample in a study of cytomegalovirus exposure and HLA in healthy donors. Using immunoSEQ multiplex PCR, the repertoire was profiled, and TCRdb retains in-frame clones only, with some absent. The table includes approximately 84,000 clones, roughly 80% detected once. The sequenced material came from PBMCs. These receptors originate from a man in his forties in good health and CMV-seronegative. CDR3s include the opening cysteine and the closing phenylalanine or tryptophan. D genes are given only for firm matches. Size is omitted from some rows. Given values are once, few, many or a class for expanded clones.

v_call: TRBV14; cdr3_length: 19; j_call: TRBJ1-4; d_call: TRBD1; clone_size: NA; cdr3_aa: CASSQGDRGAPATNEKLFF; cdr3_nt: TGTGCCAGCAGCCAAGGGGACAGGGGCGCTCCTGCAACTAATGAAAAACTGTTTTTT
v_call: TRBV7-8; cdr3_length: 14; j_call: TRBJ2-2; d_call: NA; clone_size: NA; cdr3_aa: CASSTGLNTGELFF; cdr3_nt: TGTGCCAGCAGTACGGGACTGAACACCGGGGAGCTGTTTTTT
v_call: TRBV7-6; cdr3_length: 16; j_call: TRBJ2-5; d_call: NA; clone_size: NA; cdr3_aa: CASSLVVSDARETQYF; cdr3_nt: TGTGCCAGCAGCTTAGTGGTGTCAGATGCACGAGAGACCCAGTACTTC
v_call: TRBV6-1; cdr3_length: 13; j_call: TRBJ2-7; d_call: NA; clone_size: NA; cdr3_aa: CASSLDRPYEQYF; cdr3_nt: TGTGCCAGCAGCCTGGACAGACCCTACGAGCAGTACTTC
v_call: TRBV7-3; cdr3_length: 14; j_call: TRBJ1-1; d_call: NA; clone_size: few; cdr3_aa: CASSLIGLGREAFF; cdr3_nt: TGTGCCAGCAGCTTAATTGGGCTGGGCAGAGAAGCTTTCTTT
v_call: TRBV27; cdr3_length: 18; j_call: TRBJ1-5; d_call: NA; clone_size: NA; cdr3_aa: CASSSRPTGKLSNQPQHF; cdr3_nt: TGTGCCAGCAGTTCAAGACCCACAGGGAAACTTAGCAATCAGCCCCAGCATTTT
v_call: TRBV4-1; cdr3_length: 16; j_call: TRBJ2-6; d_call: NA; clone_size: NA; cdr3_aa: CASSQDWGVVANVLTF; cdr3_nt: TGCGCCAGCAGCCAAGATTGGGGGGTGGTGGCCAACGTCCTGACTTTC
v_call: TRBV9; cdr3_length: 14; j_call: TRBJ1-5; d_call: NA; clone_size: few; cdr3_aa: CASSDGGGYQPQHF; cdr3_nt: TGTGCCAGCAGCGACGGTGGAGGGTATCAGCCCCAGCATTTT
v_call: TRBV29-1; cdr3_length: 14; j_call: TRBJ2-2; d_call: TRBD1; clone_size: NA; cdr3_aa: CSVGGTGWAGELFF; cdr3_nt: TGCAGCGTGGGAGGGACAGGGTGGGCCGGGGAGCTGTTTTTT
v_call: TRBV28; cdr3_length: 14; j_call: TRBJ2-7; d_call: NA; clone_size: NA; cdr3_aa: CASSLGGLSYEQYF; cdr3_nt: TGTGCCAGCAGTTTGGGGGGGCTCTCCTACGAGCAGTACTTC
v_call: TRBV28; cdr3_length: 11; j_call: TRBJ1-2; d_call: NA; clone_size: NA; cdr3_aa: CASSGGGGYTF; cdr3_nt: TGTGCCTCAAGTGGCGGGGGCGGCTACACCTTC
v_call: TRBV6-6; cdr3_length: 12; j_call: TRBJ2-7; d_call: NA; clone_size: few; cdr3_aa: CASNQNSYEQYF; cdr3_nt: TGTGCCAGCAACCAGAACAGCTACGAGCAGTACTTC
v_call: TRBV29-1; cdr3_length: 16; j_call: TRBJ2-7; d_call: TRBD1; clone_size: NA; cdr3_aa: CSVERDSLHLSHEQYF; cdr3_nt: TGCAGCGTTGAAAGGGACAGCCTTCATCTTTCTCACGAGCAGTACTTC
v_call: TRBV7-9; cdr3_length: 14; j_call: TRBJ2-1; d_call: NA; clone_size: medium-sized; cdr3_aa: CASSASQGFNEQFF; cdr3_nt: TGTGCCAGCAGCGCCTCACAGGGATTCAATGAGCAGTTCTTC
v_call: TRBV19; cdr3_length: 12; j_call: TRBJ2-7; d_call: NA; clone_size: NA; cdr3_aa: CASSIGPSEQYF; cdr3_nt: TGTGCCAGTAGTATAGGCCCCAGCGAGCAGTACTTC
v_call: TRBV4-1; cdr3_length: 16; j_call: TRBJ1-1; d_call: TRBD1; clone_size: NA; cdr3_aa: CASSQGQGSSHTEAFF; cdr3_nt: TGCGCCAGCAGCCAAGGACAGGGGTCGTCGCACACTGAAGCTTTCTTT
v_call: TRBV7-9; cdr3_length: 13; j_call: TRBJ1-2; d_call: NA; clone_size: many; cdr3_aa: CASSLAQGYGYTF; cdr3_nt: TGTGCCAGCAGCTTAGCGCAGGGCTATGGCTACACCTTC
v_call: TRBV4-1; cdr3_length: 16; j_call: TRBJ2-7; d_call: TRBD1; clone_size: NA; cdr3_aa: CASSLLPGQVAYEQYF; cdr3_nt: TGCGCCAGCAGCTTGCTACCGGGACAGGTAGCCTACGAGCAGTACTTC
v_call: TRBV27; cdr3_length: 17; j_call: TRBJ2-7; d_call: TRBD1; clone_size: once; cdr3_aa: CASSLRGQGWTGYEQYF; cdr3_nt: TGTGCCAGCAGTCTACGGGGACAGGGTTGGACGGGCTACGAGCAGTACTTC
v_call: TRBV27; cdr3_length: 16; j_call: TRBJ2-7; d_call: TRBD1; clone_size: NA; cdr3_aa: CASSLTGTGGVYEQYF; cdr3_nt: TGTGCCAGCAGTTTGACCGGGACAGGGGGCGTCTACGAGCAGTACTTC
v_call: TRBV4-1; cdr3_length: 14; j_call: TRBJ2-7; d_call: NA; clone_size: NA; cdr3_aa: CASSQATVSYEQYF; cdr3_nt: TGCGCCAGCAGCCAAGCGACAGTGTCCTACGAGCAGTACTTC
v_call: TRBV29-1; cdr3_length: 15; j_call: TRBJ2-2; d_call: TRBD1; clone_size: NA; cdr3_aa: CSVSRGTGSVGELFF; cdr3_nt: TGCAGCGTCTCAAGGGGGACAGGGAGCGTCGGGGAGCTGTTTTTT
v_call: TRBV7-9; cdr3_length: 16; j_call: TRBJ1-1; d_call: NA; clone_size: NA; cdr3_aa: CASSLGGAQTNTEAFF; cdr3_nt: TGTGCCAGCAGCTTAGGTGGGGCTCAGACGAACACTGAAGCTTTCTTT
v_call: TRBV18; cdr3_length: 13; j_call: TRBJ1-1; d_call: NA; clone_size: NA; cdr3_aa: CASSQGVNTEAFF; cdr3_nt: TGTGCCAGCTCACAAGGGGTTAACACTGAAGCTTTCTTT
v_call: TRBV28; cdr3_length: 15; j_call: TRBJ1-4; d_call: TRBD1; clone_size: NA; cdr3_aa: CASSAVGTGNEKLFF; cdr3_nt: TGTGCCAGCAGTGCAGTCGGGACAGGGAATGAAAAACTGTTTTTT
v_call: TRBV9; cdr3_length: 14; j_call: TRBJ1-6; d_call: NA; clone_size: NA; cdr3_aa: CASSKGRGQTPLHF; cdr3_nt: TGTGCCAGCAGCAAAGGGCGGGGCCAAACACCCCTCCACTTT
v_call: TRBV10-3; cdr3_length: 13; j_call: TRBJ1-3; d_call: TRBD1; clone_size: NA; cdr3_aa: CAITTGAGNTIYF; cdr3_nt: TGTGCCATCACGACAGGGGCCGGAAACACCATATATTTT
v_call: TRBV6-5; cdr3_length: 12; j_call: TRBJ2-5; d_call: NA; clone_size: NA; cdr3_aa: CASSEGEETQYF; cdr3_nt: TGTGCCAGCAGTGAAGGGGAAGAGACCCAGTACTTC
v_call: TRBV10-3; cdr3_length: 15; j_call: TRBJ1-2; d_call: TRBD1; clone_size: NA; cdr3_aa: CAISETGAANYGYTF; cdr3_nt: TGTGCCATCAGTGAGACAGGGGCAGCTAACTATGGCTACACCTTC
v_call: TRBV19; cdr3_length: 14; j_call: TRBJ1-1; d_call: NA; clone_size: NA; cdr3_aa: CASSPNKQGTEAFF; cdr3_nt: TGTGCCAGTAGTCCCAATAAGCAGGGCACTGAAGCTTTCTTT
v_call: TRBV10-3; cdr3_length: 19; j_call: TRBJ1-5; d_call: TRBD1; clone_size: once; cdr3_aa: CAISDAPRDSLHSNQPQHF; cdr3_nt: TGTGCCATCAGTGATGCTCCGAGGGACAGCCTACATAGCAATCAGCCCCAGCATTTT
v_call: TRBV6-6; cdr3_length: 16; j_call: TRBJ1-1; d_call: NA; clone_size: NA; cdr3_aa: CASSYSNGRGDTEAFF; cdr3_nt: TGTGCCAGCAGTTACTCGAATGGCAGGGGAGACACTGAAGCTTTCTTT
v_call: TRBV15; cdr3_length: 17; j_call: TRBJ1-5; d_call: NA; clone_size: few; cdr3_aa: CATSRDPRTVSNQPQHF; cdr3_nt: TGTGCCACCAGCAGAGATCCCCGGACAGTTAGCAATCAGCCCCAGCATTTT
v_call: TRBV4-1; cdr3_length: 15; j_call: TRBJ1-3; d_call: NA; clone_size: NA; cdr3_aa: CASSSVRDTGNTIYF; cdr3_nt: TGCGCCAGCAGCTCGGTCCGGGACACTGGAAACACCATATATTTT
v_call: TRBV18; cdr3_length: 15; j_call: TRBJ2-1; d_call: TRBD1; clone_size: once; cdr3_aa: CASSPGRDRVNEQFF; cdr3_nt: TGTGCCAGCTCACCAGGTCGGGACAGGGTTAATGAGCAGTTCTTC
v_call: TRBV2; cdr3_length: 16; j_call: TRBJ1-5; d_call: NA; clone_size: NA; cdr3_aa: CASSEPRGSSPTPQHF; cdr3_nt: TGTGCCAGCAGTGAGCCCCGGGGGTCGTCTCCTACGCCCCAGCATTTT
v_call: TRBV19; cdr3_length: 15; j_call: TRBJ1-1; d_call: TRBD1; clone_size: few; cdr3_aa: CASSIRGQPDVRAFF; cdr3_nt: TGTGCCAGTAGTATCAGGGGACAGCCTGATGTGAGAGCTTTCTTT
v_call: TRBV7-9; cdr3_length: 14; j_call: TRBJ1-1; d_call: TRBD1; clone_size: NA; cdr3_aa: CSSSSKTQGAEAFF; cdr3_nt: TGTTCCAGCAGCTCAAAGACACAGGGGGCAGAAGCTTTCTTT
v_call: TRBV27; cdr3_length: 20; j_call: TRBJ2-5; d_call: TRBD2; clone_size: NA; cdr3_aa: CASSLLAPASGQRTGETQYF; cdr3_nt: TGTGCCAGCAGTTTATTGGCGCCGGCTAGCGGGCAGAGGACGGGAGAGACCCAGTACTTC
v_call: TRBV27; cdr3_length: 15; j_call: TRBJ2-2; d_call: TRBD1; clone_size: NA; cdr3_aa: CASSLGQVAPGELFF; cdr3_nt: TGTGCCAGCAGTTTAGGACAGGTTGCCCCCGGGGAGCTGTTTTTT
v_call: TRBV18; cdr3_length: 14; j_call: TRBJ2-1; d_call: TRBD2; clone_size: NA; cdr3_aa: CASLAGASYNEQFF; cdr3_nt: TGTGCCAGCTTAGCGGGAGCAAGCTACAATGAGCAGTTCTTC
v_call: TRBV5-6; cdr3_length: 14; j_call: TRBJ2-3; d_call: NA; clone_size: once; cdr3_aa: CASSLDSHTDTQYF; cdr3_nt: TGTGCCAGCAGCTTGGACAGCCACACAGATACGCAGTATTTT
v_call: TRBV19; cdr3_length: 14; j_call: TRBJ1-1; d_call: TRBD1; clone_size: few; cdr3_aa: CASSWGTGGTEAFF; cdr3_nt: TGTGCCAGTAGTTGGGGCACAGGGGGGACTGAAGCTTTCTTT
v_call: TRBV30; cdr3_length: 14; j_call: TRBJ2-7; d_call: NA; clone_size: NA; cdr3_aa: CAWRQDYNQYEQYF; cdr3_nt: TGTGCCTGGAGGCAGGACTATAACCAGTACGAGCAGTACTTC
v_call: TRBV5-1; cdr3_length: 14; j_call: TRBJ2-3; d_call: NA; clone_size: NA; cdr3_aa: CASSRVVGTDTQYF; cdr3_nt: TGCGCCAGCAGCCGCGTGGTGGGCACAGATACGCAGTATTTT
v_call: TRBV6-5; cdr3_length: 13; j_call: TRBJ2-2; d_call: TRBD1; clone_size: NA; cdr3_aa: CASSQTGAGELFF; cdr3_nt: TGTGCCAGCAGCCAAACAGGGGCCGGGGAGCTGTTTTTT
v_call: TRBV30; cdr3_length: 13; j_call: TRBJ2-7; d_call: TRBD2; clone_size: NA; cdr3_aa: CASEGGTKREQYF; cdr3_nt: TGTGCCTCCGAAGGTGGGACTAAGAGGGAGCAGTACTTC
v_call: TRBV6-4; cdr3_length: 15; j_call: TRBJ2-3; d_call: TRBD2; clone_size: NA; cdr3_aa: CASRAVAGSTDTQYF; cdr3_nt: TGTGCCAGCAGGGCGGTAGCGGGGAGCACAGATACGCAGTATTTT
v_call: TRBV4-1; cdr3_length: 16; j_call: TRBJ1-2; d_call: NA; clone_size: NA; cdr3_aa: CASSQTVPASNYGYTF; cdr3_nt: TGCGCCAGCAGCCAAACGGTCCCTGCCTCTAACTATGGCTACACCTTC
v_call: TRBV21-1; cdr3_length: 16; j_call: TRBJ1-2; d_call: NA; clone_size: NA; cdr3_aa: CASSYDDQGDFCGYTF; cdr3_nt: TGTGCCAGCAGTTACGACGACCAGGGGGATTTTTGTGGCTACACCTTC
v_call: TRBV19; cdr3_length: 14; j_call: TRBJ1-1; d_call: NA; clone_size: NA; cdr3_aa: CASRYQGKHTEAFF; cdr3_nt: TGTGCCAGTAGATATCAGGGAAAACACACTGAAGCTTTCTTT
v_call: TRBV6-5; cdr3_length: 15; j_call: TRBJ2-2; d_call: TRBD1; clone_size: NA; cdr3_aa: CASSYTGGYTGELFF; cdr3_nt: TGTGCCAGCAGTTATACAGGGGGCTACACCGGGGAGCTGTTTTTT
v_call: TRBV7-7; cdr3_length: 15; j_call: TRBJ1-4; d_call: NA; clone_size: NA; cdr3_aa: CASSRTVATNEKLFF; cdr3_nt: TGTGCTAGCAGCCGGACAGTTGCAACTAATGAAAAACTGTTTTTT
v_call: TRBV18; cdr3_length: 14; j_call: TRBJ2-7; d_call: TRBD1; clone_size: NA; cdr3_aa: CASLPGTGVYEQYF; cdr3_nt: TGTGCCAGCTTACCCGGGACAGGGGTTTACGAGCAGTACTTC